These 29 T cell receptor beta chains were sequenced from one sample in a study of cytomegalovirus exposure and HLA in healthy donors. 60 Vbeta and 13 Jbeta primers were used in PCR. Produced via immunoSEQ multiplex PCR; TCRdb's table is partial and in-frame only. The data hold about 270,000 clones, with under 80% observed a single time. The sequenced material came from PBMCs. The receptor source for this set is a female donor in good health and CMV-seronegative.

V is TRBV10-2 and J is TRBJ2-3, with 7 nucleotides matching TRBD2. V lost 8 bases to trimming and J lost 0 bases; unmatched junction nucleotides: 11. CDR1 is WSHSY and CDR2 is SAAADI in the germline V gene. This CDR3 contains 16 residues. The CDR3 region is CASSKPGLTSTDTQYF. In DNA form, the CDR3 reads TGCGCCAGCTCCAAACCGGGACTAACTAGCACAGATACGCAGTATTTT.

This sequence joins TRBV28 and TRBJ2-1; 8 bases are shared with TRBD2. After removal of 2 bases from V and 1 base from J, the junction contained 4 bases not matched to a gene. Germline V gives CDR1 MDHEN, CDR2 SYDVKM. The CDR3 is 16 residues long. CDR3 coding DNA: TGTGCCAGCAGTTTAGTAAGCGGGAGTTCCTACAATGAGCAGTTCTTC. It yields the protein CASSLVSGSSYNEQFF.

The chain is built from TRBV23-1 and TRBJ1-2; maybe TRBD1 (5 bases). TRBV23-1 qualifies as an ORF whose function is uncertain. V shed 6 bases and J shed 11 bases, with 13 bases lying between them. The CDR3 contains 11 residues. The CDR3 DNA reads as TGCGCCAGCAGCCGCGACAGAGTTTACACCTTC. It yields the protein CASSRDRVYTF.

The chain has TRBV30 and TRBJ2-7; TRBD1 matches at 8 bases. Germline trimming cut 2 bases from V and 4 bases from J; bases unmatched to any gene: 4. Germline V gives CDR1 GTSNPN, CDR2 SVGIG (reference sequence). CDR3 length: 13 residues. The CDR3 spells CAWSRRGLYEQYF. The CDR3 DNA reads as TGTGCCTGGAGTCGCAGGGGGCTGTACGAGCAGTACTTC.

This chain joins TRBV5-1 and TRBJ2-7; D perhaps matches TRBD1 (5 bases). The CDR3 consists of 15 residues. The germline V gene has CDR1 SGHRS and CDR2 YFSETQ. V was shortened by 2 bases and J by 5 bases, with 17 bases between the two germline ends. The CDR3 bases are TGCGCCAGCAGCTTTACTGGGGCGACCAGAGACGAGCAGTACTTC. It specifies CASSFTGATRDEQYF.

The chain recombines TRBV27 with TRBJ2-5; 13 bases fit TRBD2. After removal of 4 bases from V and 9 bases from J, the junction contained 11 bases not matched to a gene. CDR1 and CDR2 (germline): MNHEY, SMNVEV (reference sequence). This CDR3 has 16 residues. This chain's CDR3 is CASSSLLAGGPGPQYF. The CDR3 bases are TGTGCCAGCAGTTCCCTACTAGCGGGAGGGCCGGGGCCCCAGTACTTC.

V gene TRBV11-3 combines with J gene TRBJ2-7; TRBD1 agrees at 7 bases. With V trimmed by 4 bases and J by 6 bases, 9 bases remained unmatched. Per the germline V gene, CDR1 is SGHNT and CDR2 is YENEEA. This CDR3 region has 14 residues. CDR3 in amino acids: CASSSDRAPPEQYF. The DNA for the CDR3 is TGTGCCAGCAGCTCCGACAGGGCCCCCCCCGAGCAGTACTTC.

J is TRBJ2-4 and V is TRBV4-1; the D is unclear. Germline V gives CDR1 MGHRA, CDR2 YSYEKL. This CDR3 contains 15 residues. The V gene lost 0 bases and the J gene lost 4 bases, with 10 bases spanning the gap. CDR3: CASSQEELGKNIQYF. The CDR3 DNA is TGCGCCAGCAGCCAAGAGGAGTTAGGAAAAAACATTCAGTACTTC.

V usage is TRBV28 and J usage is TRBJ1-2; D gene uncertain. This CDR3 contains 13 residues. Trimming left V 5 bases short and J 4 bases short, with 11 bases between. Germline V CDR1 and CDR2: MDHEN, SYDVKM. The CDR3 loop is CASSERVSYGYTF. For the CDR3, the DNA is TGTGCCAGCAGTGAGAGAGTTTCCTATGGCTACACCTTC.

This sequence joins TRBV4-2 and TRBJ2-7, with TRBD2 identical over 9 bases. CDR1 is LGHNA, CDR2 YNFKEQ, per germline. The CDR3 totals 15 residues. V gave up 3 bases and J gave up 6 bases; unmatched junction bases: 9. The CDR3 sequence: CASSQIAGAPLEQYF. CDR3 coding DNA: TGTGCCAGCAGCCAGATAGCGGGAGCCCCCCTCGAGCAGTACTTC.

J is TRBJ2-5 and V is TRBV11-2, with 7 bases identical to TRBD1. The J call is doubtful: the DNA matches TRBJ2-7 better. Germline V gives CDR1 SGHAT, CDR2 FQNNGV. The CDR3 spans 13 residues. The CDR3 DNA follows: TGTGCCAGCAGCCGACAGGGAACCTACGAGCAGTACTTC. Protein product: CASSRQGTYEQYF.

This clone was counted between two and nine times. Other DNA sequences within the sample encode an identical CDR3. The rearrangement joins TRBV28 to TRBJ1-2; perhaps TRBD1 as D (6 bases). Germline V gene lookup returns CDR1 MDHEN and CDR2 SYDVKM. Trimming took 6 bases from V and 5 from J, leaving 13 bases between them. This CDR3 has 13 amino acids. The CDR3 sequence: CASSPGRGYGYTF. The CDR3 DNA is TGTGCCAGCAGCCCAGGGAGGGGGTATGGCTACACCTTC.

This clone has a single count. The chain recombines TRBV27 with TRBJ2-7, with D uncertain. V was cut by 5 bases and J by 1 base, with 9 bases left in between. Germline V CDR1 and CDR2: MNHEY, SMNVEV (reference sequence). The CDR3 consists of 13 residues. CDR3 in amino acids: CASSLQVSYEQYF. As DNA, the CDR3 is TGTGCCAGCAGTCTTCAGGTATCCTACGAGCAGTACTTC.

This clone was seen once. The CDR3 region has the DNA TGTGCCAGCAGCTTAGTCGCTAGCGGCTCCTACAATGAGCAGTTCTTC. This gives the protein CASSLVASGSYNEQFF. This sequence joins TRBV11-2 and TRBJ2-1; TRBD2 agrees at 7 bases. CDR3 length equals 16 residues. J gave up 0 bases and V 1 base, and 3 bases lay outside the gene matches. The V gene's germline CDR1 is SGHAT and CDR2 FQNNGV. The variable domain in full, with the rest retrieved from reference TRBV11-2 and TRBJ2-1, is EAGVAQSPRYKIIEKRQSVAFWCNPISGHATLYWYQQILGQGPKLLIQFQNNGVVDDSQLPKDRFSAERLKGVDSTLKIQPAKLEDSAVYLCASSLVASGSYNEQFFGPGTRLTVL.

The chain couples TRBV28 to TRBJ2-1; D uncertain. Trimming shortened V by 9 bases and J by 0 bases, and 15 bases separated the two germline ends. The CDR3 is 15 residues long. From germline, CDR1 is MDHEN and CDR2 SYDVKM. The CDR3 spells CASLYRVGSYNEQFF. CDR3 sequence (DNA): TGTGCCAGTTTGTATCGGGTGGGCTCCTACAATGAGCAGTTCTTC.

The chain links TRBV6-5 to TRBJ2-7, with D possibly being TRBD2 (6 bases). Trimming pared 8 bases from V and 7 bases from J, leaving 18 bases between. The CDR3 contains 13 residues. Germline lookup yields CDR1 MNHEY and CDR2 SVGAGI. The CDR3 DNA sequence: TGTGCCAGCGGAGTAGCGGAAGAAGGGGAGCAGTACTTC. Translated: CASGVAEEGEQYF.

The rearrangement joins TRBV7-9 to TRBJ2-1, with D possibly TRBD2 on 6 matching bases. The CDR3 has 14 residues. Germline V gene data show CDR1 as SEHNR and CDR2 as FQNEAQ (reference sequence). V shed 1 base and J shed 5 bases, with 9 bases lying between them. CDR3 residues: CASSLDLADNEQFF. The CDR3 coding sequence is TGTGCCAGCAGCTTAGATTTAGCGGACAATGAGCAGTTCTTC.

The chain links TRBV6-1 to TRBJ2-6; a weak D match, TRBD1 (6 bases). V lost 6 bases and J 0 bases, leaving 9 bases between the germline ends. This CDR3 contains 15 residues. Germline V gene data show CDR1 as MNHNS and CDR2 as SASEGT. DNA for the CDR3: TGTGCCAGCAGACAGGGTCACTCTGGGGCCAACGTCCTGACTTTC. Its protein product is CASRQGHSGANVLTF.

This chain uses TRBV4-1 with TRBJ2-7, with D possibly matching TRBD2 (6 bases). Germline loops: CDR1 MGHRA, CDR2 YSYEKL. Trimming removed 2 bases from V and 1 base from J, with 24 bases in between. The CDR3 extends over 19 amino acids. The CDR3 region is CASSQRGSIVGKGSYEQYF. CDR3 sequence (DNA): TGCGCCAGCAGCCAACGGGGGAGCATTGTGGGAAAAGGTTCCTACGAGCAGTACTTC.

A few counts support this clone. The gene calls are TRBV2 and TRBJ2-7; TRBD1 matches at 9 bases. The germline V gene has CDR1 SNHLY and CDR2 FYNNEI. J lost 2 bases, V lost 6 bases, and 5 bases had no gene match. The CDR3 spans 14 residues. CDR3 amino acids: CASSPGTGPYEQYF. In nucleotides, the CDR3 is TGTGCCAGCAGCCCCGGGACAGGGCCCTACGAGCAGTACTTC.

The gene calls are TRBV11-2 and TRBJ1-2; a possible D gene is TRBD1 (6 bases). Trimming stripped 2 bases from V and 8 bases from J, with 15 bases between. This CDR3 is 14 amino acids long. The germline V gene has CDR1 SGHAT and CDR2 FQNNGV. The CDR3 loop is CASSLWGTGTGYTF. In DNA, the CDR3 is TGTGCCAGCAGCTTATGGGGAACAGGGACCGGCTACACCTTC.

This clone was detected a few times. The CDR3: CASGKQGTGANVLTF. CDR3 DNA sequence: TGTGCCAGCGGAAAGCAGGGGACCGGGGCCAACGTCCTGACTTTC. The rearrangement links TRBV2 to TRBJ2-6, with a tentative D call TRBD1 (6 bases). Germline V gene lookup returns CDR1 SNHLY and CDR2 FYNNEI. V gave up 8 bases and J gave up 4 bases, with 15 bases separating them. The CDR3 totals 15 residues. Combining the CDR3 with reference TRBV2 and TRBJ2-6 gives the whole variable domain EPEVTQTPSHQVTQMGQEVILRCVPISNHLYFYWYRQILGQKVEFLVSFYNNEISEKSEIFDDQFSVERPDGSNFTLKIRSTKLEDSAMYFCASGKQGTGANVLTFGAGSRLTVL.

This rearrangement joins TRBV25-1 to TRBJ2-6; D is unclear. The V end lost 1 base, the J end lost 0 bases, and 7 bases lay between the germline ends. Looked up from germline, CDR1 is MGHDK and CDR2 is SYGVNS. This CDR3 comprises 16 residues. The CDR3 is CASSESVFSGANVLTF. The CDR3 DNA is TGTGCCAGCAGTGAATCGGTGTTCTCTGGGGCCAACGTCCTGACTTTC. Variable domain in full (rest from reference TRBV25-1 and TRBJ2-6): EADIYQTPRYLVIGTGKKITLECSQTMGHDKMYWYQQDPGMELHLIHYSYGVNSTEKGDLSSESTVSRIRTEHFPLTLESARPSHTSQYLCASSESVFSGANVLTFGAGSRLTVL.

The V and J genes are TRBV27 and TRBJ1-1; tentative D call: TRBD1 (5 bases). Trimming pared 0 bases from V and 11 bases from J, leaving 19 bases between. The CDR3 has 15 amino acids. CDR1 is MNHEY, CDR2 SMNVEV, per germline (reference sequence). As DNA, the CDR3 is TGTGCCAGCAGTTTATCCGGCGGGGGGGGTTTCGAGGCTTTCTTT. Translating gives CASSLSGGGGFEAFF.

The chain couples TRBV5-1 to TRBJ2-1, with TRBD2 identical over 8 bases. Per the germline V gene, CDR1 is SGHRS and CDR2 is YFSETQ. The CDR3 totals 15 residues. V shed 5 bases and J 2 bases; nucleotides not matched to a gene: 6. The CDR3 DNA reads TGCGCCAGCAGGGAAGCGGGAGTCCCCTACAATGAGCAGTTCTTC. Protein: CASREAGVPYNEQFF.

The V gene is TRBV29-1, the J gene TRBJ1-2; D gene ambiguous. The length of the CDR3 is 15 residues. V lost 0 bases, J lost 3 bases, and 14 bases lay in between. Germline CDR1 and CDR2: SQVTM and ANQGSEA. The CDR3 loop reads CSVEDRRRRDYGYTF. CDR3 nucleotides: TGCAGCGTTGAAGATCGACGCCGGCGGGACTATGGCTACACCTTC. The full variable domain, in which reference TRBV29-1 and TRBJ1-2 provide the parts outside the CDR3, is SAVISQKPSRDICQRGTSLTIQCQVDSQVTMMFWYRQQPGQSLTLIATANQGSEATYESGFVIDKFPISRPNLTFSTLTVSNMSPEDSSIYLCSVEDRRRRDYGYTFGSGTRLTVV.

This clone has a single count. The chain recombines TRBV6-6 with TRBJ1-1, with TRBD1 identical over 9 bases. Looked up from germline, CDR1 is MNHNY and CDR2 is SVGAGI (reference sequence). The V segment lost 7 bases and the J segment 1 base; nucleotides outside the gene matches: 7. The CDR3 contains 15 residues. DNA for the CDR3: TGTGCCAGCACCCTGACAGGGGGTAAGAACACTGAAGCTTTCTTT. It is translated as CASTLTGGKNTEAFF.

In this sample, this clone turned up a few times. The same CDR3 arises from other DNA sequences in this sample as well. The gene calls are TRBV5-1 and TRBJ2-3; 7 bases match TRBD2. The V gene's germline CDR1 is SGHRS and CDR2 YFSETQ. The CDR3 is 15 residues long. V was pared by 2 bases and J by 1 base, with 4 bases of the junction left unmatched. The CDR3 DNA sequence: TGCGCCAGCAGCTTAGGCGGGAGAGGCACAGATACGCAGTATTTT. This sequence encodes CASSLGGRGTDTQYF.

The V call is TRBV2, the J call TRBJ2-1, with 11 bases that match TRBD2. Germline CDR1 reads SNHLY; CDR2 reads FYNNEI. The CDR3 loop spans 14 amino acids. J was trimmed by 6 bases and V by 6 bases; bases with no gene match: 4. This CDR3 is CASSGTSGGNEQFF. The CDR3 nucleotides are TGTGCCAGCAGCGGAACTAGCGGGGGCAATGAGCAGTTCTTC.